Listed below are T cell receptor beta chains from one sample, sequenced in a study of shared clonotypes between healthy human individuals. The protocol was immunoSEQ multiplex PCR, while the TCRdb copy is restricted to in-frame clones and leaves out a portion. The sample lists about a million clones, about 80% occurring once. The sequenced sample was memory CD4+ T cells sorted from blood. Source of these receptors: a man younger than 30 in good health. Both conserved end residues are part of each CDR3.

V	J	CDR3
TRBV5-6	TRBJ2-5	CASSLEGSQGTQYF
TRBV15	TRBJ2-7	CATSGGGSNYEQYF
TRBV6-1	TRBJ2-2	CASSEQLAGGPTGELFF
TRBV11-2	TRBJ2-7	CASSRFSDSSYEQYF
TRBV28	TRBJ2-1	CASSLRFGAGGNNEQFF
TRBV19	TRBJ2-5	CASSTSLQGVGETQYF
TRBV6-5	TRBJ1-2	CASTDPGQGHYGYTF
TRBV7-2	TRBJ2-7	CASSSRGAYEQYF
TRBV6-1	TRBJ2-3	CASSEGTSGIDTQYF
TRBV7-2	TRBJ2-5	CASSLGDRVAQGTQYF
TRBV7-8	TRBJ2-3	CASSLGQPNTDTQYF
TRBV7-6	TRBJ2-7	CASSLEERGEQYF
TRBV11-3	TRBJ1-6	CASSSGTGNSPLHF
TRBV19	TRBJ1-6	CASSTTGQSFSYNSPLHF
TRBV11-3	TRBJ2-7	CASSLRAGPSYEQYF
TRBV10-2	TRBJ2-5	CASSVVTGQETQYF
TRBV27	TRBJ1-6	CASSSSSYNSPLHF
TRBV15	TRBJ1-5	CATRVGAGSNQPQHF
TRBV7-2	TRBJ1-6	CASSFSNQGQSPLHF
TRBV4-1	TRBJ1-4	CASSQVISVGATNEKLFF
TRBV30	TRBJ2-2	CAWGAGIAGELFF
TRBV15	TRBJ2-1	CATSRDLQGGFGEQFF
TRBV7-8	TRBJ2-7	CASSFRTEPYYEQYF
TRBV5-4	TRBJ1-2	CASSPDGSNYGYTF
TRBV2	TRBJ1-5	CASRKDTGEYQPQHF
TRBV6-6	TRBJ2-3	CASSTGTGGDTQYF
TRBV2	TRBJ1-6	CASSAGGWEQSLHF